This is a list of T cell receptor beta chains from one sample in a study of T cells in Graves' hyperthyroidism and ophthalmopathy. TCRdb processed the multiplex PCR reads anew with MiXCR; each CDR3 protein has one entry. There are about 290,000 distinct CDR3 sequences in the sample; approximately 14% occur only once, and approximately 7.9% lies in the top ten. The specimen sequenced was blood. All receptors derive from a woman aged 40-49 years with Graves' hyperthyroidism. Each CDR3 is given with its conserved first and last residue. Each record gives: D gene, clone size, J gene, V gene, CDR3 length, CDR3 protein, CDR3 DNA. D genes are given only for firm matches. Only part of the rows carry a size: once, few, many, or a class if the clone is expanded.

D gene: -
clone size: many
J gene: TRBJ2-7
V gene: TRBV6-1
CDR3 length: 12
CDR3 protein: CASSEMGGEQYF
CDR3 DNA: TGTGCCAGCAGTGAAATGGGGGGCGAGCAGTACTTC

D gene: -
clone size: -
J gene: TRBJ1-1
V gene: TRBV30
CDR3 length: 11
CDR3 protein: CAWRQALGAFF
CDR3 DNA: TGTGCCTGGAGACAGGCCCTGGGAGCTTTCTTT

D gene: -
clone size: -
J gene: TRBJ1-2
V gene: TRBV5-5
CDR3 length: 15
CDR3 protein: CASSLSLFESGGYTF
CDR3 DNA: TGTGCCAGCAGCTTGTCGTTATTTGAGTCGGGTGGCTACACCTTC

D gene: TRBD2
clone size: many
J gene: TRBJ2-1
V gene: TRBV29-1
CDR3 length: 15
CDR3 protein: CSALTSGNSYNEQFF
CDR3 DNA: TGCAGCGCACTGACTAGCGGGAACTCCTACAATGAGCAGTTCTTC

D gene: -
clone size: many
J gene: TRBJ2-7
V gene: TRBV20-1
CDR3 length: 12
CDR3 protein: CSAMSRGYEQYF
CDR3 DNA: TGCAGTGCTATGAGCAGGGGCTACGAGCAGTACTTC

D gene: TRBD1
clone size: -
J gene: TRBJ1-2
V gene: TRBV27
CDR3 length: 16
CDR3 protein: CAGSLGRGQGIVGYTF
CDR3 DNA: TGTGCCGGCAGTTTGGGTAGGGGGCAGGGGATCGTCGGCTACACCTTC

D gene: -
clone size: many
J gene: TRBJ2-2
V gene: TRBV30
CDR3 length: 14
CDR3 protein: CAWSGTLNTGELFF
CDR3 DNA: TGTGCCTGGAGCGGGACCCTGAACACCGGGGAGCTGTTTTTT

D gene: TRBD2
clone size: -
J gene: TRBJ2-2
V gene: TRBV4-1
CDR3 length: 19
CDR3 protein: CASSQESVLSGRVLRELFF
CDR3 DNA: TGCGCCAGCAGCCAAGAATCCGTGTTAAGCGGGAGGGTTTTAAGGGAGCTGTTTTTT

D gene: -
clone size: many
J gene: TRBJ1-5
V gene: TRBV12-5
CDR3 length: 12
CDR3 protein: CASGLVEQPQHF
CDR3 DNA: TGTGCTAGTGGTTTGGTGGAGCAGCCCCAGCATTTT

D gene: TRBD2
clone size: -
J gene: TRBJ2-3
V gene: TRBV6-1
CDR3 length: 15
CDR3 protein: CASSGTSGNTDTQYF
CDR3 DNA: TGTGCCAGCAGCGGGACTAGCGGCAACACAGATACGCAGTATTTT

D gene: -
clone size: many
J gene: TRBJ1-5
V gene: TRBV28
CDR3 length: 12
CDR3 protein: CASRRTRGSQHF
CDR3 DNA: TGTGCCAGCAGGAGGACCCGAGGGTCCCAGCATTTT

D gene: TRBD1
clone size: many
J gene: TRBJ1-6
V gene: TRBV27
CDR3 length: 16
CDR3 protein: CASSPIRDRERSPLHF
CDR3 DNA: TGTGCCAGCAGTCCGATACGGGACAGGGAACGTTCACCCCTCCACTTT

D gene: TRBD1
clone size: few
J gene: TRBJ2-5
V gene: TRBV19
CDR3 length: 15
CDR3 protein: CASSITTGGLETQYF
CDR3 DNA: TGTGCCAGTAGTATTACGACAGGGGGCTTGGAGACCCAGTACTTC

D gene: -
clone size: -
J gene: TRBJ2-1
V gene: TRBV2
CDR3 length: 15
CDR3 protein: CASRKAGTADNEQFF
CDR3 DNA: TGTGCCAGCAGGAAAGCCGGGACGGCCGACAATGAGCAGTTCTTC

D gene: -
clone size: many
J gene: TRBJ2-3
V gene: TRBV7-9
CDR3 length: 13
CDR3 protein: CASSVGSADTQYF
CDR3 DNA: TGTGCCAGCAGCGTCGGATCAGCAGATACGCAGTATTTT

D gene: -
clone size: -
J gene: TRBJ2-3
V gene: TRBV7-2
CDR3 length: 14
CDR3 protein: CASNLRRSTDTQYF
CDR3 DNA: TGTGCCAGCAATCTAAGGAGAAGCACAGATACGCAGTATTTT

D gene: TRBD1
clone size: -
J gene: TRBJ1-1
V gene: TRBV5-1
CDR3 length: 15
CDR3 protein: CASSLTGVDGTEAFF
CDR3 DNA: TGCGCCAGCAGCTTGACAGGGGTTGATGGCACTGAAGCTTTCTTT

D gene: TRBD2
clone size: -
J gene: TRBJ2-2
V gene: TRBV4-2
CDR3 length: 16
CDR3 protein: CASSQDLAGGTGELFF
CDR3 DNA: TGTGCCAGCAGCCAAGATCTAGCGGGAGGGACCGGGGAGCTGTTTTTT

D gene: -
clone size: few
J gene: TRBJ1-3
V gene: TRBV6-2/TRBV6-3
CDR3 length: 15
CDR3 protein: CASSYFDYSGNTIYF
CDR3 DNA: TGTGCCAGCAGTTACTTTGACTACTCTGGAAACACCATATATTTT

D gene: -
clone size: many
J gene: TRBJ1-4
V gene: TRBV27
CDR3 length: 15
CDR3 protein: CASSPFGGSNEKLFF
CDR3 DNA: TGTGCCAGCAGTCCCTTCGGGGGCTCTAATGAAAAACTGTTTTTT

D gene: -
clone size: -
J gene: TRBJ2-3
V gene: TRBV9
CDR3 length: 16
CDR3 protein: CASTPTAGRSGDTQYF
CDR3 DNA: TGTGCCAGCACCCCCACCGCAGGACGGTCCGGGGATACGCAGTATTTT

D gene: TRBD1
clone size: few
J gene: TRBJ2-3
V gene: TRBV10-3
CDR3 length: 14
CDR3 protein: CAISSGQTTDTQYF
CDR3 DNA: TGTGCCATCAGCTCGGGACAGACCACAGATACGCAGTATTTT

D gene: -
clone size: many
J gene: TRBJ1-6
V gene: TRBV7-9
CDR3 length: 12
CDR3 protein: CATAGRNSPLHF
CDR3 DNA: TGTGCCACTGCTGGGAGAAATTCACCCCTCCACTTT

D gene: TRBD2
clone size: many
J gene: TRBJ2-7
V gene: TRBV7-2
CDR3 length: 15
CDR3 protein: CASSFTAGVAGEQYF
CDR3 DNA: TGTGCCAGCAGCTTCACAGCGGGAGTAGCTGGCGAGCAGTACTTC